This T cell receptor (beta chain) is from a study of early T cells in non-severe SARS-CoV-2 infection (dated by TCRdb to the early 2020s). At the level of the whole study: Because TCR sequencing was done on bulk RNA from unsorted whole blood, the alpha and beta chains could not be paired.

The library was produced with 5' RACE. The sequencing machine was a NextSeq 500. Unique molecular identifiers were attached to individual cDNA molecules in the TCR library protocol so that sequencing error and PCR bias could be corrected. Both TCR alpha and beta chains were sequenced, and tight co-correlation was observed between alpha and beta sequence abundances in each sample. As for how the authors treated the data: Decombinator V4 was used to annotate TCR sequences for V gene, J gene and CDR3. Expanded TCRs were defined as changing significantly between any two time points under a Poisson model with p below 0.0001. TCR abundances were normalised to the total number of TCRs sequenced per sample and expressed as counts per million. MAIT TCRs were defined by TRAV1-2 paired with TRAJ12, TRAJ20 or TRAJ33, and iNKT TCRs by TRAV10 paired with TRAJ18. VDJdb, accessed on 1 November 2021, was searched for TCRs annotated for CMV, EBV and SARS-CoV-2, and TCRs annotated for more than one antigen were excluded. Through fastp at Q25 and MiXCR, TCRdb rebuilt clones from the public reads, retaining in-frame beta chains. Rows matching on CDR3 protein sequence are summarized as one entry with the most common DNA and genes. None of the V and J calls come from the authors' own analysis; TCRdb made them. Here the sample has about 80,000 distinct CDR3 sequences; approximately 5% occur a single time. Around 7.5% of the sample is held by the ten biggest clonotypes.

Details on this clonotype: Its antigen target is currently unknown. The input lacks base qualities; no much larger clone sits a single base away.

The CDR3 spans 14 residues, from the cysteine through the phenylalanine. Only CDR3 DNA remains: 42 bases, in frame from the first base. V drops 4 bases and J drops 7 bases, leaving 14 bases in between. The germline V gene sets CDR1 to SGDLS and CDR2 to YYNGEE. Findings and caveats that apply to the study as a whole: VDJdb matching was skewed toward anti-spike CD8 responses and likely underestimated virus-specific expansions by missing private and CD4 specificities.

The study was a case-control design nested within a healthcare worker cohort in London, UK, with weekly nasopharyngeal swab PCR tests and blood sampling. Healthcare workers were recruited between 23 and 31 March 2020, during the week of the UK lockdown, and were followed weekly for up to about 15 weeks. This clonotype was obtained from an adult who was a healthcare worker with PCR-confirmed SARS-CoV-2 infection or an uninfected control (not recorded which). The source material was whole blood, sampled at baseline. The rearrangement joined TRBV9 to TRBJ1-4; 6 matching bases give a weak D call of TRBD1. The CDR3 region: CASSPQGTGEKLFF. DNA sequence: TGTGCCAGCAGCCCACAGGGTACCGGTGAAAAACTGTTTTTT.